This T cell receptor beta chain emerged from a study of blood T cells in healthy people across ages. With each sample, at least 5 micrograms of total RNA were extracted. The CDR3 extends over 15 amino acids. It was with a sample-barcoded 5' primer and a J-beta primer mix that a second PCR of roughly 7 to 12 cycles was run. Each CDR3 protein is one row after TCRdb ran MiXCR on the 5' RACE reads. The sample consists of some 800,000 distinct CDR3 sequences, more than 20% of them appearing once. Worth noting for this clonotype: At one end the junction does not follow the germline gene, possibly because of a read error.

A further study also used this sample, focusing on T cells of mothers and their children.

The receptor was isolated from a boy between 10 and 17 years old in good health. Sequencing was done on a sample of blood. This chain uses TRBV12-3 or TRBV12-4 with TRBJ2-5; 7 positions agree with TRBD1. CDR3 DNA sequence: TGTGCCGGCAGTCGATTCAACAGGGGCCGGGAGACCCAGTACTTC. Protein product: CAGSRFNRGRETQYF.